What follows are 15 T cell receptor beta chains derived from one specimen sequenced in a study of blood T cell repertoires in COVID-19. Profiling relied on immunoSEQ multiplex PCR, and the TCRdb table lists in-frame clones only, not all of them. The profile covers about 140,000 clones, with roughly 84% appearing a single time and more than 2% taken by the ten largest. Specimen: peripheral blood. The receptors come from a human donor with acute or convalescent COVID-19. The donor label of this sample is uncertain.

The CDR3 protein is CATSDPTSGRSTDTQYF. CDR3 coding DNA: TGTGCCACCAGTGACCCGACTAGCGGGAGATCCACAGATACGCAGTATTTT. The chain uses TRBV24-1 and TRBJ2-3; TRBD2 agrees at 12 bases. After removal of 4 bases from V and 2 bases from J, the junction contained 6 bases not matched to a gene. The CDR3 contains 17 residues. CDR1 is KGHDR and CDR2 is SFDVKD in the germline V gene.

The CDR3 DNA is TGCGCCAGCAGCCGAACAGCGGGTCATGAGCAGTTCTTC. Translation gives CASSRTAGHEQFF. The rearrangement joins TRBV4-3 to TRBJ2-1, with a weak D call TRBD2 (6 bases). There are 13 residues in the CDR3. The V end lost 4 bases, the J end lost 8 bases, and 12 bases lay between the germline ends. Germline V gene lookup returns CDR1 LGHNA and CDR2 YSLEER.

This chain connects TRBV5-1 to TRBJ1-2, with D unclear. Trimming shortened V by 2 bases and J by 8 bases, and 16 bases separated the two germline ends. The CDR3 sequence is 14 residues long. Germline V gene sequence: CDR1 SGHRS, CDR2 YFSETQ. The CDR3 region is CASSLENGIEGYTF. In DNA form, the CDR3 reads TGCGCCAGCAGCTTAGAGAACGGGATCGAGGGCTACACCTTC.

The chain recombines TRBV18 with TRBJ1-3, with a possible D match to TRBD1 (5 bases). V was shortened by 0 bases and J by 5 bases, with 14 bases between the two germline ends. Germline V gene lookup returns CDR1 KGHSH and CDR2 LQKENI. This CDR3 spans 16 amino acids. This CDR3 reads CASSPPPGPGRNTIYF. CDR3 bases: TGTGCCAGCTCACCACCGCCAGGCCCAGGGAGAAACACCATATATTTT.

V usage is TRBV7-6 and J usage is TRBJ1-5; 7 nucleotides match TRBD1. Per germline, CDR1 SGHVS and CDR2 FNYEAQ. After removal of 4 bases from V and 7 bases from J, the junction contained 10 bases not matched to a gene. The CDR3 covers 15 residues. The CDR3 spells CASSSGGYRAQPQHF. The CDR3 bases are TGTGCCAGCAGCTCAGGGGGATACAGGGCCCAGCCCCAGCATTTT.

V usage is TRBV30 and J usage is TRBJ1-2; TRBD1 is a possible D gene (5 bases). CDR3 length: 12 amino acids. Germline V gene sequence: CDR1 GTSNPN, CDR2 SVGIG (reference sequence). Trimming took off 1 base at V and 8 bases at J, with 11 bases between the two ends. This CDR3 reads CAWSGDSYGYTF. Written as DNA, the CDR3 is TGTGCCTGGAGTGGGGACTCGTACGGCTACACCTTC.

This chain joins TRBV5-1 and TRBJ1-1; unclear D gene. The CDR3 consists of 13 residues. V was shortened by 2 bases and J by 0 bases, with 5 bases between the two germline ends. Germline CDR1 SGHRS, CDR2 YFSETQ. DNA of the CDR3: TGCGCCAGCAGCTTCGAGATGAACACTGAAGCTTTCTTT. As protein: CASSFEMNTEAFF.

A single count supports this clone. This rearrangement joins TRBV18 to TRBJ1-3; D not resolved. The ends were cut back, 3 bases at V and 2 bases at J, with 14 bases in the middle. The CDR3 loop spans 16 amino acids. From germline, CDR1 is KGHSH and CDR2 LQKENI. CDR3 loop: CASSPSGFLTGNTIYF. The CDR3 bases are TGTGCCAGCTCACCCAGCGGATTCCTGACTGGAAACACCATATATTTT.

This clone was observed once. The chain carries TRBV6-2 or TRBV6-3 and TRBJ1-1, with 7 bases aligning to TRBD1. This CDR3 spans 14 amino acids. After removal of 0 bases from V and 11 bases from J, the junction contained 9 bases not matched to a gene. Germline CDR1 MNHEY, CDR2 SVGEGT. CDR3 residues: CASSYSDRIGGAFF. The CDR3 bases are TGTGCCAGCAGTTACTCGGACAGGATTGGAGGGGCTTTCTTT.

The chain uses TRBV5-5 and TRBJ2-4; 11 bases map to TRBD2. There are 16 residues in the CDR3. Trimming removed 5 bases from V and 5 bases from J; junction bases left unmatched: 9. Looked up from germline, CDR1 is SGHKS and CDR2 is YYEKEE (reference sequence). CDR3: CASRDQPGLAENIQYF. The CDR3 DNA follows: TGTGCCAGCAGAGACCAACCGGGACTAGCGGAAAACATTCAGTACTTC.

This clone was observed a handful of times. CDR3 DNA sequence: TGTGCCAGCAGCTTAGACAGGGGGCGGCACGAGCAGTACTTC. Its translation is CASSLDRGRHEQYF. The chain recombines TRBV7-9 with TRBJ2-7; 9 nucleotides align to TRBD1. The germline gives CDR1 SEHNR, CDR2 FQNEAQ (reference sequence). The junction had 3 bases not matched to a gene; V was cut back by 1 base and J by 5 bases. This CDR3 is built from 14 residues. Full variable domain (rest looked up from reference TRBV7-9 and TRBJ2-7): DTGVSQNPRHKITKRGQNVTFRCDPISEHNRLYWYRQTLGQGPEFLTYFQNEAQLEKSRLLSDRFSAERPKGSFSTLEIQRTEQGDSAMYLCASSLDRGRHEQYFGPGTRLTVT.

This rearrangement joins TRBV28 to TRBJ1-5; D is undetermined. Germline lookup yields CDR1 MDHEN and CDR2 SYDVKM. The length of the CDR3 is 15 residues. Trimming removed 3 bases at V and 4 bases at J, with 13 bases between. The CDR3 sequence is CASSFEQTPNQPQHF. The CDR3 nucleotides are TGTGCCAGCAGTTTTGAACAAACACCTAATCAGCCCCAGCATTTT.

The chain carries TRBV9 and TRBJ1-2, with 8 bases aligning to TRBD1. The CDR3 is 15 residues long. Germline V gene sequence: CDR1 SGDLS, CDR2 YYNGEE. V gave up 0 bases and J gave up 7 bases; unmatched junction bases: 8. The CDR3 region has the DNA TGTGCCAGCAGCGTAGACTCAGGGGGCGTCCCTGGCTACACCTTC. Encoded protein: CASSVDSGGVPGYTF.

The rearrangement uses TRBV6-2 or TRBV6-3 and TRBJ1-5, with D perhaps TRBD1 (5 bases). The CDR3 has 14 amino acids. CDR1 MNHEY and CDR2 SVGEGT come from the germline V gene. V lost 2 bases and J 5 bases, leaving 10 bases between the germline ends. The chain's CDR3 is CASSYGGEDQPQHF. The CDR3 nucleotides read TGTGCCAGCAGTTACGGGGGGGAAGATCAGCCCCAGCATTTT.

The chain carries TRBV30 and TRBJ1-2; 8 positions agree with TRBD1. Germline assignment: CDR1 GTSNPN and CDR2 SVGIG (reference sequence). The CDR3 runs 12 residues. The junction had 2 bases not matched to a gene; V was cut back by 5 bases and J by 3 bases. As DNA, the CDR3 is TGTGCCTGGGCAGGGGGCTACTATGGCTACACCTTC. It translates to CAWAGGYYGYTF.